A selection of T cell receptor beta chains follows, all from one sample in a study of T cell responses to AZD1222 COVID-19 vaccine. The protocol was immunoSEQ multiplex PCR, while the TCRdb copy is restricted to in-frame clones and leaves out a portion. The data show about 110,000 clones, around 91% seen once. The sample here was peripheral blood, taken 28 days after the second AZD1222 dose. All receptors derive from an adult who received the AZD1222 COVID-19 vaccine. Each CDR3 is given with its conserved first and last residue. The order of the fields is CDR3 protein, CDR3 DNA, V gene, clone size, D gene, J gene. The D gene is left open where the match is weak. Expanded clones are given a class, and other clones once, few, many or no size at all.

CASSYSTQGDEKLFF	TGTGCCAGCAGTTACTCGACACAGGGGGATGAAAAACTGTTTTTT	TRBV6-5	-	TRBD1	TRBJ1-4
CASSQARWTGAAFF	TGTGCCAGCAGCCAAGCAAGATGGACCGGGGCAGCTTTCTTT	TRBV3-1/TRBV3-2	-	-	TRBJ1-1
CASSQEVTGSDEQYF	TGTGCCAGCAGCCAAGAGGTGACAGGGAGCGACGAGCAGTACTTC	TRBV3-1/TRBV3-2	-	TRBD1	TRBJ2-7
CAISSNNGGYTF	TGTGCCATCAGTTCCAACAACGGGGGCTACACCTTC	TRBV10-3	-	-	TRBJ1-2
CASSLWTGGYNEQFF	TGTGCCAGCAGCCTCTGGACAGGGGGATACAATGAGCAGTTCTTC	TRBV5-6	-	TRBD1	TRBJ2-1
CASSLVGGYGYTF	TGTGCCAGCAGCTTAGTAGGTGGCTATGGCTACACCTTC	TRBV11-2	-	-	TRBJ1-2
CASSQDLGGNSPLHF	TGCGCCAGCAGCCAAGATCTGGGAGGCAATTCACCCCTCCACTTT	TRBV4-3	-	-	TRBJ1-6
CASSLSWGQGYSPLHF	TGTGCCAGCAGCTTAAGTTGGGGACAGGGGTATTCACCCCTCCACTTT	TRBV11-1	-	TRBD1	TRBJ1-6
CASSVEGRNQPQHF	TGTGCCAGCTCGGTAGAGGGACGAAATCAGCCCCAGCATTTT	TRBV2	-	-	TRBJ1-5
CASSLIGDLYEQYF	TGTGCCAGCAGCTTAATCGGGGACCTCTACGAGCAGTACTTC	TRBV7-2	-	-	TRBJ2-7
CASSRSVEKLFF	TGTGCCAGCTCACGGTCTGTGGAAAAACTGTTTTTT	TRBV18	-	-	TRBJ1-4
CAISESQGENQPQHF	TGTGCCATCAGTGAGTCACAGGGGGAGAATCAGCCCCAGCATTTT	TRBV10-3	-	TRBD1	TRBJ1-5
CASRSGNTEAFF	TGTGCCAGTAGGTCGGGGAACACTGAAGCTTTCTTT	TRBV19	-	-	TRBJ1-1
CASSQVWGGGGNTEAFF	TGTGCCAGCAGCCAAGTATGGGGCGGCGGGGGGAACACTGAAGCTTTCTTT	TRBV3-1/TRBV3-2	-	-	TRBJ1-1
CASSRGGFNTGELFF	TGTGCCAGCAGTCGAGGGGGCTTCAACACCGGGGAGCTGTTTTTT	TRBV6-5	-	TRBD1	TRBJ2-2
CASSQAGGAAVYGYTF	TGCGCCAGCAGCCAAGCGGGGGGGGCTGCGGTCTATGGCTACACCTTC	TRBV4-1	-	-	TRBJ1-2
CASRTSSNYGYTF	TGTGCCAGCAGAACCAGTTCTAACTATGGCTACACCTTC	TRBV12-3/TRBV12-4	-	-	TRBJ1-2
CASSIAQGRYTF	TGTGCCAGTAGTATAGCCCAGGGCCGCTACACCTTC	TRBV19	-	-	TRBJ1-2
CASSPLGDTQYF	TGTGCCAGCAGCCCCCTAGGAGATACGCAGTATTTT	TRBV7-2	-	-	TRBJ2-3
CASRSPGPMNTEAFF	TGCGCCAGTAGGTCACCGGGACCGATGAACACTGAAGCTTTCTTT	TRBV10-1	-	-	TRBJ1-1
CASSYGGGLEETQYF	TGTGCCAGCAGTTACGGAGGGGGCCTCGAAGAGACCCAGTACTTC	TRBV6-5	-	-	TRBJ2-5
CASSIGQARSGF	TGTGCCAGCAGTATTGGACAGGCTCGGTCTGGCTTC	TRBV28	-	TRBD1	TRBJ1-2
CATSGSGGADEKLFF	TGTGCCACCAGTGGTTCGGGGGGCGCAGATGAAAAACTGTTTTTT	TRBV24-1	-	-	TRBJ1-4
CASGGDGTGGGQPQHF	TGTGCCAGCGGTGGAGACGGGACAGGGGGCGGTCAGCCCCAGCATTTT	TRBV2	-	TRBD1	TRBJ1-5
CASSQPGQPQHF	TGTGCCAGCAGCCAACCGGGTCAGCCCCAGCATTTT	TRBV14	-	-	TRBJ1-5
CASSPPGGATDTQYF	TGTGCCAGCAGTCCCCCCGGGGGGGCCACAGATACGCAGTATTTT	TRBV7-2	-	TRBD2	TRBJ2-3
CASSSRGDRTDTQYF	TGTGCCAGCAGCTCCCGGGGGGACCGCACAGATACGCAGTATTTT	TRBV7-2	-	TRBD2	TRBJ2-3
CASRTVNSPLHF	TGTGCCAGCAGGACAGTTAATTCACCCCTCCACTTT	TRBV6-5	few	-	TRBJ1-6
CASSQGQVNTGELFF	TGTGCCAGCAGCCAAGGACAGGTGAACACCGGGGAGCTGTTTTTT	TRBV14	once	-	TRBJ2-2
CASSSGRGGSPLHF	TGTGCCAGCAGCTCCGGGAGAGGAGGTTCACCCCTCCACTTT	TRBV11-2	-	-	TRBJ1-6
CASSYEIAAGSTQYF	TGTGCCAGCAGTTACGAGATAGCGGCGGGGAGTACGCAGTATTTT	TRBV6-2/TRBV6-3	-	-	TRBJ2-3
CAISERDLGTEAFF	TGTGCCATCAGTGAGAGAGACCTGGGCACTGAAGCTTTCTTT	TRBV10-3	-	-	TRBJ1-1
CASSFRTGGHYTF	TGTGCCAGCAGTTTCAGGACAGGGGGCCATTACACCTTC	TRBV27	-	TRBD1	TRBJ1-2
CASFGTGSNTGELFF	TGTGCCAGCTTCGGGACAGGGTCGAACACCGGGGAGCTGTTTTTT	TRBV5-4	-	TRBD1	TRBJ2-2
CAQDNYGYTF	TGTGCCCAAGACAACTATGGCTACACCTTC	TRBV6-6	-	-	TRBJ1-2
CATSDLASGGKENEQFF	TGTGCCACCAGTGATTTGGCCAGCGGGGGGAAGGAGAATGAGCAGTTCTTC	TRBV24-1	few	TRBD2	TRBJ2-1
CASSQSYGGANYGYTF	TGTGCCAGCAGCCAATCTTATGGGGGCGCTAACTATGGCTACACCTTC	TRBV16	-	-	TRBJ1-2
CASSLGQSYEQYF	TGTGCCAGCAGCCTGGGACAGAGCTACGAGCAGTACTTC	TRBV5-4	-	TRBD1	TRBJ2-7
CASSPGPGGQRETQYF	TGCGCCAGCAGCCCTGGCCCCGGGGGGCAGCGGGAGACCCAGTACTTC	TRBV5-1	-	-	TRBJ2-5
CASNYGSSGEETQYF	TGTGCCAGCAACTATGGGTCTAGCGGGGAAGAGACCCAGTACTTC	TRBV11-2	-	TRBD2	TRBJ2-5
CASSANPMGVYNEQFF	TGTGCCAGCAGCGCCAACCCTATGGGGGTCTACAATGAGCAGTTCTTC	TRBV9	-	-	TRBJ2-1
CASSQEHIRAPGGYTF	TGCGCCAGCAGCCAAGAACACATCAGGGCCCCTGGTGGCTACACCTTC	TRBV4-3	-	-	TRBJ1-2
CASGYTDTQYF	TGTGCCAGCGGCTACACAGATACGCAGTATTTT	TRBV4-2	-	-	TRBJ2-3
CASSFRRRAYEQYF	TGTGCCAGCAGTTTTAGAAGGAGGGCATACGAGCAGTACTTC	TRBV27	once	-	TRBJ2-7
CASSYSGALGNQPQHF	TGTGCCAGCAGTTACTCAGGGGCGTTGGGCAATCAGCCCCAGCATTTT	TRBV6-2/TRBV6-3	-	-	TRBJ1-5